These 28 T cell receptor beta chains came from one sample sequenced in a study of type 1 and type 2 diabetes patients. PCR was run on genomic DNA. Multiplex PCR with 30 forward and 13 reverse primers amplified the TCR beta CDR3. TCRdb independently ran MiXCR on the multiplex PCR reads; one entry per CDR3 protein. In the table there are a few hundred thousand distinct CDR3 sequences, over 45% of which are singletons. Sample: peripheral blood mononuclear cells (PBMCs). These receptors were taken from a man younger than 35 with type 2 diabetes.

This sequence joins TRBV30 and TRBJ1-2; TRBD1 aligns across 7 bases. Per germline, CDR1 GTSNPN and CDR2 SVGIG (reference sequence). V lost 3 bases, J lost 1 base, and 11 bases stayed unmatched. The CDR3 length is 16 residues. The CDR3 coding sequence is TGTGCCTGGAGATTCATGGGACAGTTCCTTAACTATGGCTACACCTTC. It yields the protein CAWRFMGQFLNYGYTF.

V and J are TRBV6-5 and TRBJ1-2; D might be TRBD1 (6 bases). The germline gives CDR1 MNHEY, CDR2 SVGAGI. V lost 5 bases and J 3 bases, leaving 13 bases between the germline ends. CDR3 length: 14 amino acids. The DNA of the CDR3 is TGTGCCAGCAGTGAGGGGGGGAACTACTATGGCTACACCTTC. The encoded protein is CASSEGGNYYGYTF.

The chain couples TRBV9 to TRBJ2-7; D not resolved. Matching the DNA end better, TRBJ2-5 makes the J call doubtful. There are 15 residues in the CDR3. Germline V CDR1 and CDR2: SGDLS, YYNGEE. CDR3 bases: TGTGCCAGCAGCGTTTCTCCCGGGTCGATAGAGACCCAGTACTTC. It codes for CASSVSPGSIETQYF.

The V gene is TRBV11-1, the J gene TRBJ2-5, with TRBD1 identical over 7 bases. V lost 6 bases and J lost 2; bases outside the gene matches: 6. Per the germline V gene, CDR1 is SGHAT and CDR2 is FQDESV (reference sequence). The CDR3 totals 14 residues. The CDR3 reads CASRAATGQETQYF. DNA for the CDR3: TGTGCCAGCAGGGCGGCGACAGGGCAAGAGACCCAGTACTTC.

The gene calls are TRBV25-1 and TRBJ2-5; no clear D gene. V shed 3 bases and J shed 6 bases, with 5 bases lying between them. Germline loops: CDR1 MGHDK, CDR2 SYGVNS. The CDR3 has 11 residues. Written as DNA, the CDR3 is TGTGCCAGCAGTGAGGGGAAGACCCAGTACTTC. Translated, it gives CASSEGKTQYF.

This chain joins TRBV27 and TRBJ2-5; D remains ambiguous. Germline V lookup: CDR1 MNHEY, CDR2 SMNVEV (reference sequence). This CDR3 contains 14 residues. V was cut by 6 bases and J by 2 bases, with 13 bases left in between. The CDR3 here is CASSLETYQETQYF. The CDR3 region has the DNA TGTGCCAGCAGCTTGGAAACTTATCAAGAGACCCAGTACTTC.

There are a few counts of this clonotype. The rearrangement links TRBV4-1 to TRBJ1-1, with unresolved D. Germline loops: CDR1 MGHRA, CDR2 YSYEKL. The length of the CDR3 is 14 residues. The germline V and J ends were trimmed by 2 bases and 3 bases, with 10 bases remaining between them. This chain's CDR3 is CASSQLARDTEAFF. The CDR3 DNA sequence: TGCGCCAGCAGCCAATTGGCCAGAGACACTGAAGCTTTCTTT.

This clonotype appeared a single time. A single base separates this from a much larger clone, so it may be a read error. This chain connects TRBV30 to TRBJ1-5; D is possibly TRBD1 (6 bases). Trimming pared 0 bases from V and 6 bases from J, leaving 9 bases between. Germline V gene sequence: CDR1 GTSNPN, CDR2 SVGIG (reference sequence). This CDR3 has 13 amino acids. The CDR3 DNA sequence: TGTGCCTGGAGTGTAGGGGGGCGTCAGCCCCAGCATTTT. It yields the protein CAWSVGGRQPQHF.

This chain joins TRBV30 and TRBJ1-2; D is undetermined. V was clipped by 2 bases and J by 4 bases, with 20 bases between them. CDR1 is GTSNPN and CDR2 is SVGIG in the germline V gene (reference sequence). The CDR3 spans 16 residues. The CDR3 protein is CAWSSTREEYGYGYTF. CDR3 nucleotide sequence: TGTGCCTGGAGTTCCACGAGGGAGGAGTACGGCTATGGCTACACCTTC.

J is TRBJ2-5 and V is TRBV9, with TRBD2 as a possible D gene (7 bases). This CDR3 has 16 amino acids. Between the trimmed V and J ends, which lost 2 bases and 4 bases, there was a span of 18 bases. The germline V gene encodes CDR1 SGDLS and CDR2 YYNGEE. The CDR3 nucleotides are TGTGCCAGCAGCGTTGGCGGTTGGGGAGGGGGAGAGACCCAGTACTTC. Its translation is CASSVGGWGGGETQYF.

This clonotype turned up a few times. The rearrangement joins TRBV6-6 to TRBJ1-6; D gene unclear. The CDR3 is 18 residues long. Trimming pared 3 bases from V and 8 bases from J, leaving 23 bases between. Per the germline V gene, CDR1 is MNHNY and CDR2 is SVGAGI (reference sequence). The CDR3 DNA sequence: TGTGCCAGCAGTTATCGGCCTGGCACTGGAGGCGTAGATTCACCCCTCCACTTT. Translated, it gives CASSYRPGTGGVDSPLHF.

This chain connects TRBV5-1 to TRBJ2-5; D is uncertain. V was trimmed by 5 bases and J by 1 base, leaving 9 bases between them. Germline V gene lookup returns CDR1 SGHRS and CDR2 YFSETQ. CDR3 length: 13 amino acids. CDR3 sequence: CASSSLFQETQYF. CDR3 DNA sequence: TGCGCCAGCAGTTCGCTCTTCCAAGAGACCCAGTACTTC.

The chain is built from TRBV7-2 and TRBJ1-1; D is unresolved. Deletions cut 3 bases from V and 3 bases from J, with 8 bases between. Germline CDR1 and CDR2: SGHTA and FQGNSA. This CDR3 is 13 amino acids long. The CDR3, as DNA: TGTGCCAGCAGCTTGAGAGAGGACACTGAAGCTTTCTTT. It is translated as CASSLREDTEAFF.

In DNA form, the CDR3 reads TGCGCCAGCAGTCCCAGACTAGCAGCTGAGCAGTTCTTC. This codes for CASSPRLAAEQFF. The chain carries TRBV5-1 and TRBJ2-1, with 7 bases aligning to TRBD2. The junction had 8 bases not matched to a gene; V was cut back by 5 bases and J by 9 bases. CDR1 is SGHRS and CDR2 is YFSETQ in the germline V gene. The CDR3 is 13 amino acids. Drawing the rest from reference TRBV5-1 and TRBJ2-1, the complete variable domain is KAGVTQTPRYLIKTRGQQVTLSCSPISGHRSVSWYQQTPGQGLQFLFEYFSETQRNKGNFPGRFSGRQFSNSRSEMNVSTLELGDSALYLCASSPRLAAEQFFGPGTRLTVL.

This clonotype was detected a few times. This chain uses TRBV7-3 with TRBJ1-6; D is ambiguous. The CDR3 has 13 residues. The germline V gene encodes CDR1 SGHTA and CDR2 FQGTGA. Trimming took off 5 bases at V and 10 bases at J, with 12 bases between the two ends. CDR3 in DNA: TGTGCCAGCAGCCCGAACGGGAAGTCACCCCTCCACTTT. Residues: CASSPNGKSPLHF.

V is TRBV6-5 and J is TRBJ2-1, with D possibly being TRBD1 or TRBD2 (7 bases each). The CDR3 is 14 residues long. V was clipped by 4 bases and J by 8 bases, with 15 bases between them. Germline CDR1 is MNHEY and CDR2 is SVGAGI. The CDR3 sequence: CASSFSTGRDEQFF. CDR3 coding DNA: TGTGCCAGCAGTTTCTCGACAGGGAGGGATGAGCAGTTCTTC.

The rearrangement uses TRBV24-1 and TRBJ2-5, with D tentatively TRBD1 or TRBD2 (6 bases each). The CDR3 runs to 16 residues. The V gene's germline CDR1 is KGHDR and CDR2 SFDVKD. The V end lost 3 bases, the J end lost 2 bases, and 15 bases lay between the germline ends. The CDR3 DNA sequence: TGTGCCACCAGTGATCCCGTCGGAGGGGGGCAAGAGACCCAGTACTTC. Its translation: CATSDPVGGGQETQYF.

Concerning this clonotype: The CDR3 carries no conserved terminal phenylalanine or tryptophan, so it likely arises from a read error. The rearrangement joins TRBV7-2 to TRBJ2-1; D not resolved. The ends were cut back, 1 base at V and 9 bases at J, with 4 bases in the middle. This CDR3 is built from 11 residues. Germline loops: CDR1 SGHTA, CDR2 FQGNSA. CDR3 protein: CASSLVAEQFS. CDR3 in DNA: TGTGCCAGCAGCTTAGTGGCTGAGCAGTTCTCC.

V and J are TRBV29-1 and TRBJ2-2, with TRBD2 matching over 8 bases. V trimming: 4 bases; J trimming: 3 bases; junction bases outside the gene matches: 7. Per the germline V gene, CDR1 is SQVTM and CDR2 is ANQGSEA. This CDR3 contains 15 residues. The CDR3: CSVAKLTSDTGELFF. DNA of the CDR3: TGCAGCGTTGCTAAGCTGACTAGCGACACCGGGGAGCTGTTTTTT.

In this sample, this clonotype turned up a few times. The chain recombines TRBV19 with TRBJ2-1; 7 positions agree with TRBD1. The V gene end was trimmed by 5 bases and the J gene end by 6 bases; junction bases not matched to a gene: 7. From germline, CDR1 is LNHDA and CDR2 SQIVND (reference sequence). This CDR3 spans 14 amino acids. The CDR3 DNA sequence: TGTGCCAGTAGTGGGACGAACAGGGGCAATGAGCAGTTCTTC. Translation gives CASSGTNRGNEQFF.

The gene calls are TRBV12-3 or TRBV12-4 and TRBJ2-5; 7 bases map to TRBD1. This CDR3 has 12 amino acids. Germline trimming cut 8 bases from V and 5 bases from J; bases unmatched to any gene: 5. The CDR3 spells CASSQGSETQYF. CDR3 nucleotide sequence: TGTGCCAGCTCACAGGGGTCGGAGACCCAGTACTTC.

By its share, this clonotype is medium-sized. The chain is built from TRBV19 and TRBJ1-1; 7 bases agree with TRBD1. Germline V CDR1 and CDR2: LNHDA, SQIVND (reference sequence). Losses at the gene ends were 10 bases for V and 3 bases for J; bases not matched to a gene: 5. This CDR3 has 12 amino acids. CDR3 residues: CATPTGDTEAFF. CDR3 in DNA: TGTGCCACCCCCACAGGGGACACTGAAGCTTTCTTT.

The J gene is TRBJ1-2, the V gene TRBV5-1; D is undetermined. With 0 bases removed from V and 8 bases from J, the gap between germline ends came to 11 bases. CDR1 is SGHRS, CDR2 YFSETQ, per germline. CDR3 length: 13 residues. The CDR3 is CASSLEDPQGYTF. The DNA of the CDR3 is TGCGCCAGCAGCTTGGAAGACCCTCAAGGCTACACCTTC.

This clonotype was seen only a few times. The chain recombines TRBV7-8 with TRBJ1-1; D is uncertain. Trimming left V 4 bases short and J 0 bases short, with 15 bases between. The germline V gene has CDR1 SGHVS and CDR2 FQNEAQ. The CDR3 runs 16 residues. This CDR3 reads CASSYPLISVNTEAFF. CDR3 DNA sequence: TGTGCCAGCAGCTACCCTCTCATTTCGGTGAACACTGAAGCTTTCTTT.

This clonotype was detected once. V usage is TRBV12-3 or TRBV12-4 and J usage is TRBJ2-2; D gene ambiguous. V lost 4 bases and J lost 0, with 9 bases in between. The CDR3 has 15 residues. CDR3 coding DNA: TGTGCCAGCAGTTATAAGAGGTCGAACACCGGGGAGCTGTTTTTT. Amino acid sequence: CASSYKRSNTGELFF.

This chain connects TRBV20-1 to TRBJ1-2; no clear D gene. This CDR3 comprises 12 residues. V dropped 4 bases and J dropped 3 bases, with 9 bases sitting between them. CDR1 DFQATT and CDR2 SNEGSKA come from the germline V gene (reference sequence). CDR3 residues: CSAKLRDYGYTF. The CDR3 coding sequence is TGCAGTGCTAAGTTAAGGGACTATGGCTACACCTTC.

This clonotype has a handful of counts. The chain uses TRBV20-1 and TRBJ2-7, with 7 bases aligning to TRBD1. In germline, CDR1 is DFQATT, CDR2 SNEGSKA (reference sequence). The CDR3 sequence is 14 residues long. V gave up 1 base and J gave up 3 bases; unmatched junction bases: 6. The CDR3 region is CSARGQGVDYEQYF. The DNA of the CDR3 is TGCAGTGCTAGAGGACAGGGAGTCGACTACGAGCAGTACTTC.

This chain uses TRBV30 with TRBJ1-1; D is unclear. Trimming removed 0 bases at V and 8 bases at J, with 10 bases between. This CDR3 spans 12 amino acids. The germline gives CDR1 GTSNPN, CDR2 SVGIG (reference sequence). This CDR3 is CAWSVLSREAFF. The CDR3 DNA reads as TGTGCCTGGAGTGTACTGTCCAGGGAAGCTTTCTTT.